This T cell receptor (beta chain) is from a study of T-cell reconstitution after alpha-beta-depleted transplantation in children. Trimming took 0 bases from V and 4 from J, leaving 4 bases between them. CDR3 size: 12 residues. Germline CDR1 SGHKS, CDR2 YYEKEE (reference sequence). A TCRbeta library incorporating unique molecular identifiers was prepared. Via MiXCR, TCRdb re-called the PCR reads, giving one row per CDR3 protein. Among about 610,000 distinct CDR3 sequences listed, roughly a tenth were seen once. There are many counts of this clonotype. The TCR originated in a human donor who donated a stem cell graft to a child with acute myeloid leukemia. Here the sequenced sample was PBMCs from the stem cell graft donor, taken from the stem cell graft. The chain couples TRBV5-5 to TRBJ1-2; the D is unclear. The CDR3 is CASSLEAYGYTF. Written as DNA, the CDR3 is TGTGCCAGCAGCTTGGAAGCCTATGGCTACACCTTC.